A selection of T cell receptor beta chains follows, all from one sample in a study of T-cell memory formation after mild COVID-19. Each CDR3 protein gets one entry after TCRdb re-called the 5' RACE reads with MiXCR. The repertoire holds 350,000 to 500,000 distinct CDR3 sequences, approximately 18% seen once, with roughly a fifth in the top ten. Sequenced material: PBMCs or a T cell subset sorted from them (not recorded which). The source of these receptors is a man aged 18 to 35 who had mild COVID-19 (a few samples of this study predate the infection). Cell type and time point are not known. Each CDR3 is given with its conserved first and last residue. The order of the fields is D gene, clone size, J gene, V gene, CDR3 DNA, CDR3 protein. D genes are given only for firm matches. For some rows the clone size is stated as once, few or many, or as a class when expanded; others skip it.

>TRBD2|.|TRBJ2-1|TRBV6-5
TGTGCCAGCAGTGCGGGGGTGGGGGAGCAGTTCTTC
CASSAGVGEQFF
>TRBD1|few|TRBJ1-6|TRBV12-3/TRBV12-4
TGTGCCAGCAAATGGACAGGATCGGAAAGTTCACCCCTCCACTTT
CASKWTGSESSPLHF
>TRBD2|few|TRBJ2-1|TRBV20-1
TGCAGTGCTGGGACTAGCGGGGGGGTCTATGAGCAGTTCTTC
CSAGTSGGVYEQFF
>.|.|TRBJ1-4|TRBV10-3
TGTGCCATCGGGCAGCTTAATGAAAAACTGTTTTTT
CAIGQLNEKLFF
>TRBD1|.|TRBJ1-4|TRBV7-2
TGTGCCAGCAGCTTAGATTCTTCAGGGGGAGAAAAACTGTTTTTT
CASSLDSSGGEKLFF
>TRBD1|few|TRBJ2-3|TRBV11-2
TGTGCCAGCAGCTTGGCGATCGGGACAGTCCCAGATACGCAGTATTTT
CASSLAIGTVPDTQYF
>TRBD2|few|TRBJ2-3|TRBV6-2/TRBV6-3
TGTGCCAGCAGTAAGGCCGGCGGGGGGGCAGATACGCAGTATTTT
CASSKAGGGADTQYF
>.|.|TRBJ1-5|TRBV4-1
TGCGCCAGCAGCCAAGGAACACCTAGCAATCAGCCCCAGCATTTT
CASSQGTPSNQPQHF
>TRBD2|.|TRBJ2-7|TRBV4-1
TGCGCCAGCAGCTTGGGACTAGCGAATTCCTACGAGCAGTACTTC
CASSLGLANSYEQYF
>.|many|TRBJ1-2|TRBV7-9
TGTGCCAGCAGCTTAGAAGCCGGGTATGGCTACACCTTC
CASSLEAGYGYTF
>.|few|TRBJ1-1|TRBV7-2
TGTGCCAGCAGCTTATTTAAAGTTGGCACTGAAGCTTTCTTT
CASSLFKVGTEAFF
>.|few|TRBJ1-1|TRBV6-5
TGTGCCAGCGGATTTCAGGGCCTGAACACTGAAGCTTTCTTT
CASGFQGLNTEAFF
>.|.|TRBJ2-6|TRBV4-1
TGCGCCAGCAGCCACCCACAGGGTGGGACATCTGGGGCCAACGTCCTGACTTTC
CASSHPQGGTSGANVLTF
>.|.|TRBJ1-3|TRBV28
TGTGCCAGCACCCCCGGGGGGGTTGGAAACACCATATATTTT
CASTPGGVGNTIYF
>TRBD1|few|TRBJ2-2|TRBV20-1
TGCAGTGCGGATACAGGGGATTCTGGCGGGGAGCTGTTTTTT
CSADTGDSGGELFF
>TRBD1|.|TRBJ2-5|TRBV24-1
TGTGCCACCGCGGCAGGGGGCGAAGAGACCCAGTACTTC
CATAAGGEETQYF
>TRBD1|few|TRBJ2-2|TRBV9
TGTGCCAGCAGCGCGAATGAGGGACAGGGGATGACCGGGGAGCTGTTTTTT
CASSANEGQGMTGELFF
>TRBD1|few|TRBJ1-2|TRBV5-6
TGTGCCAGCAGCAGGGGACAGCTACTCGGGTATGGCTACACCTTC
CASSRGQLLGYGYTF
>.|many|TRBJ2-5|TRBV27
TGTGCCAGCAGTTCCCCCGACTGGGGCCAAGAGACCCAGTACTTC
CASSSPDWGQETQYF
>.|many|TRBJ1-1|TRBV4-3
TGCGCCAGCAGCCAAGAGGGATTGGTCAACACTGAAGCTTTCTTT
CASSQEGLVNTEAFF
>.|few|TRBJ2-3|TRBV7-9
TGTGCCAGCAGCCAGGACATTACGCAGTATTTT
CASSQDITQYF
>.|.|TRBJ2-5|TRBV24-1
TGTGCCACCAGCCGAAAAGAGACCCAGTACTTC
CATSRKETQYF
>.|.|TRBJ2-5|TRBV7-7
TGTGCTAGCAGCTTAGGGTCTAAAGAGACCCAGTACTTC
CASSLGSKETQYF
>.|.|TRBJ2-7|TRBV6-5
TGTGCCAGCAGTTCCTTGACCGGGCCGACCTACGAGCAGTACTTC
CASSSLTGPTYEQYF
>.|few|TRBJ2-5|TRBV18
TGTGCCAGCTCACCACCTTTCAGCCGCCAAGAGACCCAGTACTTC
CASSPPFSRQETQYF
>TRBD1|once|TRBJ1-1|TRBV5-1
TGCGCCAGCAGCCCCCCGGCGACAGGGGTGAACACTGAAGCTTTCTTT
CASSPPATGVNTEAFF
>.|.|TRBJ1-5|TRBV12-3/TRBV12-4
TGTGCCAGCAGTATAATGGGACTATGGAAAAGCAATCAGCCCCAGCATTTT
CASSIMGLWKSNQPQHF
>TRBD1|few|TRBJ2-5|TRBV5-1
TGCGCCAGCAGCCCGACAGGGATGGGCCAAGAGACCCAGTACTTC
CASSPTGMGQETQYF
>TRBD1|few|TRBJ2-7|TRBV7-6
TGTGCCAGCAGCTCCGGACAGGGGTTTTACGAGCAGTACTTC
CASSSGQGFYEQYF
>.|few|TRBJ2-3|TRBV7-6
TGTGCCAGCAGCCGCTTTACGGGGGATTACACAGATACGCAGTATTTT
CASSRFTGDYTDTQYF
>.|few|TRBJ1-2|TRBV20-1
TGCAGTGCTATAGAAAGCGGCAGGGGCAACTATGGCTACACCTTC
CSAIESGRGNYGYTF
>.|.|TRBJ1-1|TRBV7-3
TGTGCCAGCAGCCCGGATCAAGGGCACACTGAAGCTTTCTTT
CASSPDQGHTEAFF